The 8 T cell receptor beta chains reported below all come from one sample, sequenced in a study of STAT5B mutations in CD4+ large granular lymphocyte leukemia. Clones were sequenced by immunoSEQ multiplex PCR, and TCRdb holds only the in-frame ones, with some missing. Found here are 38,000 or so clones, 65% to 90% of them singletons; the top ten hold around 1.2%. The sequenced material came from CD4+ T cells from blood buffy coats. The source is a human donor in good health.

V and J are TRBV30 and TRBJ2-6; D not certain. Looked up from germline, CDR1 is GTSNPN and CDR2 is SVGIG (reference sequence). Trimming took off 5 bases at V and 1 base at J, with 6 bases between the two ends. CDR3 length: 13 amino acids. CDR3: CAWSTSGANVLTF. The CDR3, as DNA: TGTGCCTGGTCCACATCTGGGGCCAACGTCCTGACTTTC.

V usage is TRBV30 and J usage is TRBJ1-6, with D hard to call. Trimming removed 4 bases from V and 7 bases from J, with 11 bases in between. This CDR3 has 13 residues. Germline-derived CDR1 and CDR2 are GTSNPN and SVGIG (reference sequence). CDR3 nucleotides: TGTGCCTGGACGAAAGGATGGAATTCACCCCTCCACTTT. Amino acid sequence: CAWTKGWNSPLHF.

The chain uses TRBV7-8 and TRBJ1-1; D call uncertain. CDR1 is SGHVS and CDR2 is FQNEAQ in the germline V gene. The CDR3 length is 13 residues. Trimming took 4 bases from V and 5 from J, leaving 11 bases between them. CDR3 region: CASSWGGVTEAFF. The CDR3 DNA is TGTGCCAGCAGCTGGGGTGGGGTGACTGAAGCTTTCTTT.

This clone was observed a handful of times. The chain has TRBV7-9 and TRBJ1-1, with D unresolved. The CDR3 length is 12 residues. Trimming shortened V by 1 base and J by 8 bases, and 8 bases separated the two germline ends. Germline V lookup: CDR1 SEHNR, CDR2 FQNEAQ (reference sequence). CDR3: CASSLVQREAFF. The DNA for the CDR3 is TGTGCCAGCAGCTTAGTACAGAGAGAAGCTTTCTTT.

This chain connects TRBV19 to TRBJ1-4, with D possibly being TRBD1 (5 bases). Looked up from germline, CDR1 is LNHDA and CDR2 is SQIVND (reference sequence). V was clipped by 3 bases and J by 5 bases, with 7 bases between them. The CDR3 length is 13 residues. The CDR3 nucleotides read TGTGCCAGTAGTATGGGGCAGAATGAAAAACTGTTTTTT. It specifies CASSMGQNEKLFF.

This clone was counted a single time. The chain employs TRBV18 and TRBJ2-2, with TRBD1 identical over 7 bases. With 5 bases clipped from V and 4 bases from J, the junction kept 10 bases outside the gene matches. This CDR3 is 16 amino acids long. Germline-derived CDR1 and CDR2 are KGHSH and LQKENI. In DNA form, the CDR3 reads TGTGCCAGCTCAGATAGGGACAGAAAAACCACCGGGGAGCTGTTTTTT. Amino acid sequence: CASSDRDRKTTGELFF.

This clone was counted a single time. V usage is TRBV2 and J usage is TRBJ1-3; 9 bases are shared with TRBD1. Germline CDR1 reads SNHLY; CDR2 reads FYNNEI. The CDR3 length is 14 residues. J was trimmed by 2 bases and V by 4 bases; bases with no gene match: 0. CDR3 amino acids: CASSGQGAGNTIYF. As DNA, the CDR3 is TGTGCCAGCAGTGGACAGGGGGCTGGAAACACCATATATTTT.

This clone was detected only a few times. The chain has TRBV28 and TRBJ2-7; TRBD2 aligns across 11 bases. Germline assignment: CDR1 MDHEN and CDR2 SYDVKM. V was clipped by 3 bases and J by 2 bases; unmatched bases: 6. The CDR3 runs 16 residues. The CDR3 loop is CASSLPLAGGPYEQYF. As DNA, the CDR3 is TGTGCCAGCAGTTTGCCCTTAGCGGGAGGGCCCTACGAGCAGTACTTC.